This entry features one TCR beta chain sequence. These data come from a study of blood T cell repertoires in COVID-19. At the level of the study: Specimens from acute and convalescent COVID-19 originated in the United States, Italy and Spain. T cells, B-cell-depleted T cells, or PBMCs provided the cDNA or gDNA that served as material.

As processed by the authors: Nucleated cell counts were estimated from reference gene primer amplification. Measured with immunoSEQ multiplex PCR; TCRdb has only the in-frame clones, and not every one. That table furnishes V, J and clone size, whereas the DNA furnished D and trimming. The sample shows under 200,000 clones, roughly 86% of them seen only once. The germline gives CDR1 GTSNPN, CDR2 SVGIG (reference sequence). CDR3 size: 13 residues. The specimen was peripheral blood. The rearrangement uses TRBV30 and TRBJ2-1; a weak D match, TRBD2 (5 bases). This clonotype originated in a man younger than 35 with active or convalescent COVID-19. CDR3 nucleotide sequence: TGTGGTGGAGGAGTCAATGACTACAATGAGCAGTTCTTC. Protein product: CGGGVNDYNEQFF.